A selection of T cell receptor beta chains follows, all from one sample in a study. TCRdb redid the calling of the 5' RACE reads with MiXCR, one entry per CDR3 protein. The table lists tens of thousands of distinct CDR3 sequences, roughly 24% of them singletons. The specimen sequenced was memory CD4+ T cells sorted from blood. These receptors were taken from a female donor with breast cancer. Each CDR3 is given with its conserved first and last residue. The order of the fields is J gene, clone size, D gene, V gene, CDR3 DNA, CDR3 protein. D genes are given only for firm matches. Expanded clones get a size class; other rows say once, few or many, or leave the size out.

TRBJ2-7 few TRBD1 TRBV4-1 TGCGCCAGCAGCCCCTCTATCGGAGGACAGGGCTACGAGCAGTACTTC CASSPSIGGQGYEQYF
TRBJ2-7 many TRBD1 TRBV9 TGTGCCAGCAGCTCCGGACAGGGGAAGACCTACGAGCAGTACTTC CASSSGQGKTYEQYF
TRBJ1-6 many NA TRBV5-1 TGCGCCAGCAGCTGGGAAAGTGAGAATAATTCACCCCTCCACTTT CASSWESENNSPLHF
TRBJ2-2 NA NA TRBV4-1 TGCGCCAGCAGCCAAATTGCAGGGACCACCGGGGAGCTGTTTTTT CASSQIAGTTGELFF
TRBJ2-1 few NA TRBV27 TGTGCCAGCAGTCTCAGGGGTGATGAGCAGTTCTTC CASSLRGDEQFF
TRBJ1-5 few NA TRBV6-2/TRBV6-3 TGTGCCAGCAGTTACTTAGCCGATAGCAATCAGCCCCAGCATTTT CASSYLADSNQPQHF
TRBJ2-2 NA NA TRBV5-1 TGCGCCAGCAGCTTTCGGGGGCCGAACACCGGGGAGCTGTTTTTT CASSFRGPNTGELFF
TRBJ1-1 few NA TRBV29-1 TGCAGCGTCCCAGGCGTTGTGAACACTGAAGCTTTCTTT CSVPGVVNTEAFF
TRBJ1-1 NA TRBD1 TRBV9 TGTGCCAGCGGAGGACAGGGCCACGCGAACACTGAAGCTTTCTTT CASGGQGHANTEAFF
TRBJ1-1 few TRBD1 TRBV30 TGTGCCTGGAACCTCGGACAGGGGGCAGCTGAAGCTTTCTTT CAWNLGQGAAEAFF
TRBJ2-7 few NA TRBV6-2/TRBV6-3 TGTGCCAGCAGTCCGCTTCGGAACGAGCAGTACTTC CASSPLRNEQYF
TRBJ2-2 NA NA TRBV2 TGTGCCAGCAGATACTTGAACACCGGGGAGCTGTTTTTT CASRYLNTGELFF
TRBJ2-7 few TRBD2 TRBV7-9 TGTGCCAGCAGCCTCCCGGGGGGGCTAGCGGCGAAACACGAGCAGTACTTC CASSLPGGLAAKHEQYF
TRBJ2-7 NA TRBD2 TRBV5-5 TGTGCCAGCAGCCTTCCCGGGACTAGCGGGATCAACGAGCAGTACTTC CASSLPGTSGINEQYF
TRBJ2-7 many TRBD2 TRBV4-1 TGCGCCAGCAGCCAAGATAGACTAGCGGGGGGGACTGGTTACTACGAGCAGTACTTC CASSQDRLAGGTGYYEQYF
TRBJ2-3 NA NA TRBV21-1 TGTGCCAGCGGCAAACCCTGGACAGTTCTGACAGATACGCAGTATTTT CASGKPWTVLTDTQYF
TRBJ2-2 NA TRBD2 TRBV3-1 TGTGCCAGCAGCCATCGACCCTCGACTAGCGGGGGGGCCGTCGGGGAGCTGTTTTTT CASSHRPSTSGGAVGELFF
TRBJ2-5 few TRBD2 TRBV6-2/TRBV6-3 TGTGCCAGCAGTTACTCGATCGAGGTAGCGGGAGGCCAGTACCAAGAGACCCAGTACTTC CASSYSIEVAGGQYQETQYF
TRBJ2-7 few NA TRBV4-1 TGCGCCAGCAGCCAAGTACGCGACGACAACTACGAGCAGTACTTC CASSQVRDDNYEQYF
TRBJ2-2 NA TRBD2 TRBV4-3 TGCGCCAGCAGCCCCTATTCCCCGGGAGGAACCGGGGAGCTGTTTTTT CASSPYSPGGTGELFF
TRBJ2-1 NA TRBD2 TRBV20-1 TGCAATGCCCCAACCGGGACTAGCGGGAGGGCCAATGAGCAGTTCTTC CNAPTGTSGRANEQFF
TRBJ1-4 many NA TRBV5-6 TGTGCCAGCAGCTTATTAACGGGGAATGAAAAACTGTTTTTT CASSLLTGNEKLFF
TRBJ2-1 few NA TRBV9 TGTGCCACCCGCCCCCAGGAGAATAGCAATGAGCAGTTCTTC CATRPQENSNEQFF
TRBJ1-5 many NA TRBV6-2/TRBV6-3 TGTGCCAGCAGCCCCCGACAGGTTGGTCAGCCCCAGCATTTT CASSPRQVGQPQHF
TRBJ2-5 many TRBD2 TRBV28 TGTGCCAGCAGTTTGGGGACTAGCGGGATTGAGACCCAGTACTTC CASSLGTSGIETQYF
TRBJ2-5 few NA TRBV6-6 TGTGCCAGCAGCGGGAGCGGAGAGACCCAGTACTTC CASSGSGETQYF
TRBJ2-5 NA TRBD1 TRBV14 TGTGCCAGCGGCCAAGGGACAGGGGTTGAGACCCAGTACTTC CASGQGTGVETQYF
TRBJ1-5 NA TRBD1 TRBV28 TGTGCCAGCAGTTTAGGGACAGGGCATCTAAGTAATCAGCCCCAGCATTTT CASSLGTGHLSNQPQHF
TRBJ2-2 many TRBD2 TRBV20-1 TGCAGTGCCGGGGCGGCGGGAGGGCCTAACGGGGAGCTGTTTTTT CSAGAAGGPNGELFF
TRBJ2-1 many TRBD2 TRBV20-1 TGCAGTGCTAGAGATAATAGCGGGGGGGCCGATGAGCAGTTCTTC CSARDNSGGADEQFF
TRBJ2-3 many NA TRBV4-2 TGTGCCAGCAGCCGACGTTCCACAGGCACAGATACGCAGTATTTT CASSRRSTGTDTQYF
TRBJ2-1 few NA TRBV2 TGTGCCAGCGGAGACTTCGGCCCCGAGGTTTTTGTTAATGAGCAGTTCTTC CASGDFGPEVFVNEQFF
TRBJ1-2 NA NA TRBV4-1 TGCGCCAGCAGCCAGGGATTTAACTATGGCTACACCTTC CASSQGFNYGYTF
TRBJ1-3 NA TRBD1 TRBV6-2/TRBV6-3 TGTGCCAGCAGTTGGACCGGGACAGCAAACTCTGGAAACACCATATATTTT CASSWTGTANSGNTIYF
TRBJ1-1 NA NA TRBV9 TGTGCCAGCAGCGTCGAGGTCATGAACACTGAAGCTTTCTTT CASSVEVMNTEAFF
TRBJ1-2 many TRBD1 TRBV27 TGTGCCAGCAGTTCAAGGACAGGGAATGGCTACACCTTC CASSSRTGNGYTF
TRBJ2-7 many TRBD1 TRBV4-1 TGCGCCAGCAGCTCTACCGGACAGGGGTCTTCCTACGAGCAGTACTTC CASSSTGQGSSYEQYF
TRBJ1-1 NA NA TRBV7-3 TGTGCCAGCAGCTTAACGCGGGGGATGAACACTGAAGCTTTCTTT CASSLTRGMNTEAFF